The rows below give T cell receptor beta chains drawn from one sample of a study of spatial heterogeneity in lung cancer. TCRdb re-called the 5' RACE reads with MiXCR, one entry per CDR3 protein. Altogether around 7,200 distinct CDR3 sequences are present, 5% to 6% being singletons, with the ten largest covering around 8%. The specimen comprised normal lung tissue next to the tumor, sampled at surgery. The source of these receptors is a female donor with early-stage non-small cell lung cancer. Each CDR3 is given with its conserved first and last residue. D genes are given only for firm matches. A row's size may be missing; if present it is once, few, many or a size class.

clone_size d_call j_call v_call cdr3_nt cdr3_aa
once TRBD1 TRBJ1-6 TRBV28 TGTGCCAGCAGTCCCGCCGACAGGGAGTACCTGAGTTCACCCCTCCACTTT CASSPADREYLSSPLHF
many . TRBJ2-7 TRBV20-1 TGCAGTGCCGCCCTGACTACAAACTACGAGCAGTACTTC CSAALTTNYEQYF
medium-sized TRBD1 TRBJ2-7 TRBV29-1 TGCAGCGTTGAAATTTGGGACAGGAACTACGAGCAGTACTTC CSVEIWDRNYEQYF
medium-sized . TRBJ1-5 TRBV28 TGTGCCAGCAGTTCATCGCACCTGTTGGGTTTAGGTCAGCCCCAGCATTTT CASSSSHLLGLGQPQHF
many . TRBJ1-5 TRBV5-6 TGTGCCAGCAGCTTGGCATCGGGGGATCAGCCCCAGCATTTT CASSLASGDQPQHF
many TRBD2 TRBJ2-3 TRBV29-1 TGCAGCGTTGGCCCAGCGGGGGAGCATACAGATACGCAGTATTTT CSVGPAGEHTDTQYF
. . TRBJ1-4 TRBV6-6 TGTGCCAGCAGTTCAGGCGGACATCCCGAAAAACTGTTTTTT CASSSGGHPEKLFF
few TRBD2 TRBJ2-2 TRBV9 TGTGCCAGCAGCGTAGGGCTAGCGGGAAACACCGGGGAGCTGTTTTTT CASSVGLAGNTGELFF
many TRBD2 TRBJ2-3 TRBV5-1 TGCGCCAGCAGCTTGCTGACTAGCGGGAGCGATACGCAGTATTTT CASSLLTSGSDTQYF
many . TRBJ2-6 TRBV5-1 TGCGCCAGCAGCTTGGCGACAGACCTTCGGGCCAACGTCCTGACTTTC CASSLATDLRANVLTF
many TRBD1 TRBJ2-4 TRBV2 TGTGCCAGCAGGACAGGGGATCTAGGCAAAAACATTCAGTACTTC CASRTGDLGKNIQYF
medium-sized . TRBJ2-1 TRBV18 TGTGCCAGCTCACCGAGAGGGGAGATGAATGAGCAGTTCTTC CASSPRGEMNEQFF
few . TRBJ1-4 TRBV24-1 TGTGCCACCAGTGACCCAAATGAAAAACTGTTTTTT CATSDPNEKLFF
medium-sized . TRBJ2-4 TRBV3-1 TGTGCCAGCAGCCAAACCGGGACACAAAACATTCAGTACTTC CASSQTGTQNIQYF
many . TRBJ2-7 TRBV7-9 TGTGCCAGCAGCCCCGACAGGTCTAGTGGCGACGAGCAGTACTTC CASSPDRSSGDEQYF